Listed here are 12 T cell receptor beta chains from one sample, sequenced in a study of blood T cells in healthy people across ages. For the second PCR, which ran for about 6 to 12 cycles, a sample-barcoded 5' primer and a J-beta primer mix were used. One entry per CDR3 protein results from TCRdb running MiXCR on the 5' RACE reads. The repertoire has about 1,500,000 distinct CDR3 sequences, about 40% of them found once; the top ten carry 6.5% to 10%. Sequences were obtained from blood. These receptor sequences come from a woman under 30 in good health.

The J gene is TRBJ2-7, the V gene TRBV27; 8 bases match TRBD1. In germline, CDR1 is MNHEY, CDR2 SMNVEV (reference sequence). V dropped 4 bases and J dropped 7; count of bases not matched to a gene: 9. The CDR3 runs 14 residues. Here the CDR3 DNA reads TGTGCCAGCAGTTACCCGGACAGGGTGGGAGAGCAGTACTTC. As protein: CASSYPDRVGEQYF.

The rearrangement joins TRBV6-6 to TRBJ2-7; 8 positions agree with TRBD1. This CDR3 comprises 14 residues. The V gene's germline CDR1 is MNHNY and CDR2 SVGAGI (reference sequence). V lost 2 bases to trimming and J lost 5 bases; unmatched junction nucleotides: 5. CDR3 DNA sequence: TGTGCCAGCAGTTACGCAGGGGGCCGGAACGAGCAGTACTTC. Amino acids: CASSYAGGRNEQYF.

The table lists this clonotype with a count of one. At one boundary the junction diverges from the germline segment, which might be a read error. This rearrangement joins TRBV25-1 to TRBJ2-7, with 10 bases matching TRBD2. Germline CDR1 is MGHDK and CDR2 is SYGVNS. This CDR3 has 17 amino acids. The CDR3 coding sequence is TGTGCCGGCAGTGGAGGTACCGGGACTAGCGTCTCCTACGAGCAGTACTTC. Encoded protein: CAGSGGTGTSVSYEQYF.

This clonotype was detected only a few times. The V and J genes are TRBV7-9 and TRBJ1-2; D not certain. V was pared by 3 bases and J by 2 bases, with 10 bases between. This CDR3 is built from 14 residues. Germline V gene sequence: CDR1 SEHNR, CDR2 FQNEAQ (reference sequence). This CDR3 is CASSLREQNYGYTF. CDR3 DNA sequence: TGTGCCAGCAGCTTGAGGGAACAAAACTATGGCTACACCTTC.

This clonotype has a handful of counts. J is TRBJ2-7 and V is TRBV6-1, with a tentative D call TRBD2 (7 bases). The CDR3 has 13 residues. V lost 6 bases to trimming and J lost 3 bases, with 12 bases between them. Per the germline V gene, CDR1 is MNHNS and CDR2 is SASEGT. CDR3 in amino acids: CASRRGGLYEQYF. The CDR3 DNA reads TGTGCCAGCAGGAGGGGGGGCCTCTACGAGCAGTACTTC.

Here the CDR3 reads CASSLGQVSKANVLTF. The CDR3 DNA reads TGCGCCAGCAGCTTGGGGCAGGTATCGAAGGCCAACGTCCTGACTTTC. The chain carries TRBV5-1 and TRBJ2-6; D gene ambiguous. Germline V gene data show CDR1 as SGHRS and CDR2 as YFSETQ. This CDR3 is built from 16 residues. V lost 0 bases and J lost 6, with 13 bases in between. Based on the CDR3 plus reference TRBV5-1 and TRBJ2-6, the full variable domain is KAGVTQTPRYLIKTRGQQVTLSCSPISGHRSVSWYQQTPGQGLQFLFEYFSETQRNKGNFPGRFSGRQFSNSRSEMNVSTLELGDSALYLCASSLGQVSKANVLTFGAGSRLTVL.

This clonotype has a handful of counts. In DNA, the CDR3 is TGTGCCAGCAGAACGACAGGAACCTTCTATGGCTACACCTTC. Translating gives CASRTTGTFYGYTF. The chain has TRBV27 and TRBJ1-2; possibly TRBD1 for D (6 bases). Germline-derived CDR1 and CDR2 are MNHEY and SMNVEV (reference sequence). Trimming took off 6 bases at V and 4 bases at J, with 15 bases between the two ends. This CDR3 is 14 amino acids long.

V usage is TRBV20-1 and J usage is TRBJ2-5; no clear D. From germline, CDR1 is DFQATT and CDR2 SNEGSKA (reference sequence). The CDR3 contains 12 residues. V was cut by 4 bases and J by 5 bases, with 11 bases left in between. In DNA, the CDR3 is TGCAGTGCTATGCCCCAGGAGGAGACCCAGTACTTC. Translation gives CSAMPQEETQYF.

This clonotype was detected a few times. The CDR3 nucleotides read TGTGCCAGCAGTCAGCGTCCCTCCTACGAGCAGTACTTC. It yields the protein CASSQRPSYEQYF. This chain uses TRBV6-1 with TRBJ2-7; D not certain. Trimming left V 5 bases short and J 0 bases short, with 8 bases between. In germline, CDR1 is MNHNS, CDR2 SASEGT. This CDR3 region has 13 residues.

The chain couples TRBV5-1 to TRBJ2-3, with TRBD1 matching 9 bases. After removal of 6 bases from V and 2 bases from J, the junction contained 7 bases not matched to a gene. Per germline, CDR1 SGHRS and CDR2 YFSETQ. The CDR3 loop spans 15 amino acids. The CDR3 DNA sequence: TGCGCCAGCACAGTCGGGACAGGGCACACAGATACGCAGTATTTT. Translated, it gives CASTVGTGHTDTQYF. Together with reference TRBV5-1 and TRBJ2-3, the CDR3 gives the full variable domain: KAGVTQTPRYLIKTRGQQVTLSCSPISGHRSVSWYQQTPGQGLQFLFEYFSETQRNKGNFPGRFSGRQFSNSRSEMNVSTLELGDSALYLCASTVGTGHTDTQYFGPGTRLTVL.

This clonotype appeared once. The V call is TRBV4-1, the J call TRBJ2-1; the D gene is possibly TRBD2 (6 bases). The CDR3 runs to 17 residues. Germline V gives CDR1 MGHRA, CDR2 YSYEKL. Trimming removed 4 bases from V and 6 bases from J, with 22 bases in between. The CDR3 sequence: CASSRDLFRELPNEQFF. For the CDR3, the DNA is TGCGCCAGCAGCCGAGATCTGTTTCGGGAGTTACCCAATGAGCAGTTCTTC.

Here the CDR3 reads CASSYILAGGLNTGELFF. The CDR3 DNA is TGTGCCAGCAGTTATATCCTAGCGGGGGGGTTGAACACCGGGGAGCTGTTTTTT. J is TRBJ2-2 and V is TRBV27, with TRBD2 identical over 12 bases. The CDR3 loop spans 18 amino acids. Germline trimming cut 4 bases from V and 1 base from J; bases unmatched to any gene: 7. The V gene's germline CDR1 is MNHEY and CDR2 SMNVEV (reference sequence).